This is a list of T cell receptor beta chains from one sample in a study of somatic mutations in cytotoxic T cells in rheumatoid arthritis. Data came from immunoSEQ multiplex PCR; TCRdb stores just in-frame clones and leaves some out. Found here are some 20,000 clones, around 84% of them singletons; the top ten hold 15% to 20%. The sequenced sample consisted of CD8+ T cells sorted from blood. All receptors derive from a woman aged 45 to 65 in good health. The CDR3 runs from the conserved cysteine through the conserved F or W.

CDR3 protein	J gene	V gene
CASTEQFF	TRBJ2-1	TRBV2
CASRRRGESSGANVLTF	TRBJ2-6	TRBV28
CASSPWRGSGFF	TRBJ2-2	TRBV7-2
CASSATGNTGELFF	TRBJ2-2	TRBV10-1
CASSQERTGLQPQHF	TRBJ1-5	TRBV4-3
CASSSGLAGYTGELFF	TRBJ2-2	TRBV7-2
CASSPGTSGVTDTQYF	TRBJ2-3	TRBV11-2
CAWSRYRQGDQPQHF	TRBJ1-5	TRBV30
CASSYSAFATNEKLFF	TRBJ1-4	TRBV6-5
CASSLGWGQDEKLFF	TRBJ1-4	TRBV7-9
CASSSPGTNEQYF	TRBJ2-7	TRBV13
CASSFGRSNTEAFF	TRBJ1-1	TRBV5-1
CATNRQGSNTEAFF	TRBJ1-1	TRBV15
CASSSPGGLAGIQETQYF	TRBJ2-5	TRBV9
CASSLGPRSPTYEQYF	TRBJ2-7	TRBV5-1
CASSQDTGPRETQYF	TRBJ2-5	TRBV4-3